Presented here are 25 T cell receptor beta chains from one specimen sequenced in a study of PD-1 blockade in classical Hodgkin lymphoma. The patients all showed relapse after autologous stem cell transplantation, while their brentuximab vedotin exposure varied. This table comes from immunoSEQ multiplex PCR, and its TCRdb copy is limited to in-frame clones, with some not included. The sample contains roughly 100,000 clones, roughly 89% of which appear only once. This specimen consisted of peripheral blood mononuclear cells (PBMCs), obtained before the second cycle of nivolumab. The receptors stem from a human donor with classical Hodgkin lymphoma.

V is TRBV18 and J is TRBJ2-4; D is undetermined. CDR3 size: 15 residues. The germline V gene encodes CDR1 KGHSH and CDR2 LQKENI. V lost 5 bases, J lost 6 bases, and 17 bases lay in between. The CDR3 spells CASSFSPATVNIQYF. The DNA of the CDR3 is TGTGCCAGCTCATTCTCCCCCGCCACAGTAAACATTCAGTACTTC.

The rearrangement uses TRBV7-2 and TRBJ1-2, with a possible D match to TRBD1 (5 bases). Between the trimmed V and J ends, which lost 3 bases and 8 bases, there was a span of 13 bases. This CDR3 spans 13 amino acids. CDR1 is SGHTA and CDR2 is FQGNSA in the germline V gene. The CDR3 DNA follows: TGTGCCAGCAGCTTCAGGGTCATAGAAGGCTACACCTTC. Translated, it gives CASSFRVIEGYTF.

The chain links TRBV7-9 to TRBJ1-1; no firm D call. Trimming took off 3 bases at V and 4 bases at J, with 12 bases between the two ends. The germline V gene encodes CDR1 SEHNR and CDR2 FQNEAQ (reference sequence). The CDR3 is 14 residues long. CDR3 loop: CASSFGWALTEAFF. The CDR3 region has the DNA TGTGCCAGCAGCTTCGGATGGGCACTCACTGAAGCTTTCTTT.

This chain joins TRBV7-8 and TRBJ2-4; no clear D. From germline, CDR1 is SGHVS and CDR2 FQNEAQ. CDR3 size: 15 residues. Trimming stripped 5 bases from V and 0 bases from J, with 11 bases between. Here the CDR3 DNA reads TGTGCCAGCAGCCCAACAGCGCTAGCCAAAAACATTCAGTACTTC. Translated, it gives CASSPTALAKNIQYF.

V is TRBV5-1 and J is TRBJ1-2, with D possibly TRBD1 on 5 matching bases. Germline V lookup: CDR1 SGHRS, CDR2 YFSETQ. CDR3 length: 13 residues. V lost 0 bases and J 4 bases, leaving 7 bases between the germline ends. CDR3 residues: CASSLDGGYGYTF. The CDR3 DNA reads as TGCGCCAGCAGCTTGGATGGGGGCTATGGCTACACCTTC.

This chain connects TRBV4-1 to TRBJ2-1; 10 nucleotides line up with TRBD2. V gave up 3 bases and J gave up 5 bases; unmatched junction bases: 7. Per germline, CDR1 MGHRA and CDR2 YSYEKL. The CDR3 runs 16 residues. DNA for the CDR3: TGCGCCAGCAGCCAGGCACCTAGCGGGGGAGACAATGAGCAGTTCTTC. It is translated as CASSQAPSGGDNEQFF.

This chain links TRBV15 with TRBJ2-7; 9 positions match TRBD1. Germline V lookup: CDR1 LNHNV, CDR2 YYDKDF (reference sequence). J was trimmed by 3 bases and V by 0 bases; bases with no gene match: 9. This CDR3 is built from 17 residues. CDR3 nucleotide sequence: TGTGCCACCAGCAGAGAATTTTTAGGACAGGGGAACTACGAGCAGTACTTC. It codes for CATSREFLGQGNYEQYF.

This chain joins TRBV27 and TRBJ1-4, with TRBD1 matching over 7 bases. CDR1 is MNHEY and CDR2 is SMNVEV in the germline V gene (reference sequence). Losses at the gene ends were 3 bases for V and 7 bases for J; bases not matched to a gene: 2. CDR3 length: 13 residues. CDR3 sequence (DNA): TGTGCCAGCAGTTTGACAGGGTTTGAAAAACTGTTTTTT. Translated, it gives CASSLTGFEKLFF.

This rearrangement joins TRBV25-1 to TRBJ2-3, with D possibly called TRBD1 or TRBD2 (5 bases each). Germline-derived CDR1 and CDR2 are MGHDK and SYGVNS. This CDR3 spans 16 amino acids. V shed 3 bases and J shed 5 bases, with 18 bases lying between them. Here the CDR3 reads CASSDSGTTVGDTQYF. DNA for the CDR3: TGTGCCAGCAGTGATTCCGGGACCACCGTAGGAGATACGCAGTATTTT.

V is TRBV7-3 and J is TRBJ1-1; perhaps TRBD1 as D (5 bases). CDR1 and CDR2 (germline): SGHTA, FQGTGA. The CDR3 covers 16 residues. V lost 5 bases to trimming and J lost 6 bases, with 22 bases between them. The CDR3 here is CASSPTRQTGTSEAFF. The CDR3 DNA reads as TGTGCCAGCAGCCCAACCAGGCAAACCGGGACTTCTGAAGCTTTCTTT.

The chain joins TRBV10-3 to TRBJ2-7; 9 nucleotides match TRBD2. Unmatched junction bases numbered 5, after V lost 11 bases and J lost 3 bases. CDR1 ENHRY and CDR2 SYGVKD come from the germline V gene. This CDR3 contains 12 residues. The chain's CDR3 is CAVGTSLYEQYF. The CDR3 DNA reads as TGTGCCGTGGGGACTAGCCTCTACGAGCAGTACTTC.

This clone has a single count. The chain is built from TRBV6-6 and TRBJ1-1; D unclear. From germline, CDR1 is MNHNY and CDR2 SVGAGI (reference sequence). This CDR3 has 12 amino acids. V lost 2 bases and J lost 5, with 6 bases in between. CDR3 amino acids: CASSYGETEAFF. Written as DNA, the CDR3 is TGTGCCAGCAGTTACGGGGAAACTGAAGCTTTCTTT.

The chain combines TRBV27 with TRBJ1-2; 8 nucleotides line up with TRBD1. This CDR3 comprises 14 residues. After removal of 5 bases from V and 5 bases from J, the junction contained 7 bases not matched to a gene. Germline CDR1 reads MNHEY; CDR2 reads SMNVEV (reference sequence). The CDR3 loop reads CASSPDRGGYGYTF. DNA for the CDR3: TGTGCCAGCAGTCCTGACAGGGGAGGGTATGGCTACACCTTC.

CDR3 sequence: CASSLTASSYNEQFF. The CDR3, as DNA: TGTGCCAGCAGCTTGACAGCGAGCTCCTACAATGAGCAGTTCTTC. The rearrangement uses TRBV7-8 and TRBJ2-1; TRBD1 might be the D (5 bases). Germline values: CDR1 SGHVS, CDR2 FQNEAQ. The CDR3 is 15 residues long. V lost 3 bases and J 0 bases, leaving 9 bases between the germline ends.

This sequence joins TRBV7-7 and TRBJ2-1; TRBD1 aligns across 7 bases. The CDR3 has 16 amino acids. Per germline, CDR1 SSHAT and CDR2 FNYEAQ (reference sequence). Trimming cost V 2 bases and J 4 bases; bases outside gene matches: 8. The CDR3, as DNA: TGTGCCAGCAGCTTATTTAGGGACAGACCTTACAATGAGCAGTTCTTC. This encodes CASSLFRDRPYNEQFF.

The chain joins TRBV10-3 to TRBJ2-3; a weak D match, TRBD1 (7 bases). Germline CDR1 reads ENHRY; CDR2 reads SYGVKD. There are 13 residues in the CDR3. The CDR3 bases are TGTGGAATACAGGGGACTAGCACAGATACGCAGTATTTT. Translation gives CGIQGTSTDTQYF.

Only one count was recorded for this clone. This chain connects TRBV6-5 to TRBJ2-7, with 13 bases that match TRBD2. The CDR3 contains 15 residues. V gave up 6 bases and J gave up 7 bases; unmatched junction bases: 9. Looked up from germline, CDR1 is MNHEY and CDR2 is SVGAGI. CDR3 sequence (DNA): TGTGCCAGCAGGAACGGACTAGCGGGGGCTGGGGAGCAGTACTTC. Its protein is CASRNGLAGAGEQYF.

This chain uses TRBV7-8 with TRBJ2-3; TRBD1 matches at 7 bases. Germline CDR1 and CDR2: SGHVS and FQNEAQ. J was trimmed by 1 base and V by 4 bases; bases with no gene match: 17. The CDR3 sequence is 19 residues long. The CDR3 DNA is TGTGCCAGCAGCTCCGGCGGCCTACAGGGGTGGTTTGGCACAGATACGCAGTATTTT. Translating it yields CASSSGGLQGWFGTDTQYF.

This sequence joins TRBV11-2 and TRBJ1-2; the match to TRBD1 covers 7 bases. The CDR3 sequence is 14 residues long. Germline V lookup: CDR1 SGHAT, CDR2 FQNNGV. Unmatched junction bases numbered 5, after V lost 1 base and J lost 6 bases. CDR3 nucleotide sequence: TGTGCCAGCAGCTTAGTCCGGACAGGAGATGGCTACACCTTC. Translation gives CASSLVRTGDGYTF.

The rearrangement links TRBV6-1 to TRBJ2-7, with D unclear. Trimming took off 8 bases at V and 3 bases at J, with 5 bases between the two ends. Germline CDR1 and CDR2: MNHNS and SASEGT. The CDR3 totals 10 residues. CDR3 loop: CASVGYEQYF. The CDR3 DNA reads TGTGCCAGCGTTGGCTACGAGCAGTACTTC.

The chain is built from TRBV7-2 and TRBJ1-2; 7 nucleotides agree with TRBD1. After removal of 5 bases from V and 2 bases from J, the junction contained 2 bases not matched to a gene. CDR3 length: 13 residues. CDR1 and CDR2 (germline): SGHTA, FQGNSA. This CDR3 is CASSPDRNYGYTF. CDR3 DNA sequence: TGTGCCAGCAGCCCGGACAGGAACTATGGCTACACCTTC.

The CDR3 sequence is CASSLPTESTEAFF. The CDR3 region has the DNA TGTGCCAGCAGCCTCCCCACGGAAAGCACTGAAGCTTTCTTT. This rearrangement joins TRBV11-2 to TRBJ1-1, with D uncertain. The CDR3 consists of 14 residues. V lost 5 bases, J lost 4 bases, and 14 bases lay in between. Germline V gene data show CDR1 as SGHAT and CDR2 as FQNNGV.

V gene TRBV5-6 combines with J gene TRBJ1-2; D perhaps matches TRBD1 (5 bases). The V and J ends lost 0 bases and 8 bases respectively, with 14 bases between them. Germline CDR1 is SGHDT and CDR2 is YYEEEE. This CDR3 region has 14 residues. CDR3 sequence reads: CASSLGSPWGGYTF. CDR3 nucleotide sequence: TGTGCCAGCAGCTTGGGTTCTCCGTGGGGCGGCTACACCTTC.

The chain uses TRBV7-9 and TRBJ2-7; 7 positions agree with TRBD2. Germline CDR1 is SEHNR and CDR2 is FQNEAQ (reference sequence). Trimming removed 1 base from V and 2 bases from J; junction bases left unmatched: 2. The CDR3 is 14 amino acids. CDR3 in amino acids: CASSLGTSPYEQYF. DNA of the CDR3: TGTGCCAGCAGCTTAGGGACTAGTCCCTACGAGCAGTACTTC.

The chain is built from TRBV7-7 and TRBJ2-2; TRBD2 aligns across 8 bases. The CDR3 is 16 amino acids. V was pared by 1 base and J by 4 bases, with 5 bases of the junction left unmatched. Per germline, CDR1 SSHAT and CDR2 FNYEAQ (reference sequence). The CDR3 coding sequence is TGTGCCAGCAGCTTAGTTCCCGGGGGGGCCACCGGGGAGCTGTTTTTT. Protein product: CASSLVPGGATGELFF.